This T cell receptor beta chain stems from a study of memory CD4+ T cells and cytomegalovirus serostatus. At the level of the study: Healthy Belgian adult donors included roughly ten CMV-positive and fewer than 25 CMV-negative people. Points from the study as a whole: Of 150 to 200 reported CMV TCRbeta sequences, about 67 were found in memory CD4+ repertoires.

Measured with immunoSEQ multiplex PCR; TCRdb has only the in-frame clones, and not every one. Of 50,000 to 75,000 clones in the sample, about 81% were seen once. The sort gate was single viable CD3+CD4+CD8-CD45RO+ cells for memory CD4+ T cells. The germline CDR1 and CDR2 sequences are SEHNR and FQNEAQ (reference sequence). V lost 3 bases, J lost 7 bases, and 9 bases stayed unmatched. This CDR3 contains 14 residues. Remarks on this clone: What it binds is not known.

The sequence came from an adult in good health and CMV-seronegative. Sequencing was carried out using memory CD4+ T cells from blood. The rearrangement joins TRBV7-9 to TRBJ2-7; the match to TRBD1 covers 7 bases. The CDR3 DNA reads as TGTGCCAGCAGCTTCACAGGGGCCCTCTGGGAGCAGTACTTC. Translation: CASSFTGALWEQYF. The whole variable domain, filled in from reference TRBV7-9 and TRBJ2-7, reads DTGVSQNPRHKITKRGQNVTFRCDPISEHNRLYWYRQTLGQGPEFLTYFQNEAQLEKSRLLSDRFSAERPKGSFSTLEIQRTEQGDSAMYLCASSFTGALWEQYFGPGTRLTVT.